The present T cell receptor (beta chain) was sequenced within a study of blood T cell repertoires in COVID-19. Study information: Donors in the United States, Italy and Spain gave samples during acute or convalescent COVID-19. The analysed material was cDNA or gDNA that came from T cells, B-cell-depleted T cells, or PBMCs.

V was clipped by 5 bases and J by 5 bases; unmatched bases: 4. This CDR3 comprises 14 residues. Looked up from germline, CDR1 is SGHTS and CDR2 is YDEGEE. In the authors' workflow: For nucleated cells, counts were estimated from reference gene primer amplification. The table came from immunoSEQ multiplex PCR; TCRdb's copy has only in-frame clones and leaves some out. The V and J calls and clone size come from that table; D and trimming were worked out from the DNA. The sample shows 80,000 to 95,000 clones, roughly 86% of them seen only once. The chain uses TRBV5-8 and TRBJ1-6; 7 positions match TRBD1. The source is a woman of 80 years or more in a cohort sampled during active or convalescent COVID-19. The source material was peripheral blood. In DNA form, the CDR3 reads TGTGCCAGCAGTCACAGGGGTGATAATTCACCCCTCCACTTT. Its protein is CASSHRGDNSPLHF.